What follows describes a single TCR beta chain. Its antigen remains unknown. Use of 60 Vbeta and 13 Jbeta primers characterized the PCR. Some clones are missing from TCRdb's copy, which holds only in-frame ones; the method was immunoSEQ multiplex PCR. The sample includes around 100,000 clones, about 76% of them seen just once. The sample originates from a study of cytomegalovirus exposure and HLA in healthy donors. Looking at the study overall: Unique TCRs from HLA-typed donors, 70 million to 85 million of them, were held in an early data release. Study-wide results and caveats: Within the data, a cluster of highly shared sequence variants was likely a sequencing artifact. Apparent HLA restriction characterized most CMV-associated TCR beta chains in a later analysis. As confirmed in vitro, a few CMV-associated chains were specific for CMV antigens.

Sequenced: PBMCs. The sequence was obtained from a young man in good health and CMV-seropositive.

This CDR3 reads CASSLSRGALGYTF. The CDR3, as DNA: TGTGCCAGCAGTTTATCGCGGGGGGCGCTTGGCTACACCTTC. This chain links TRBV27 with TRBJ1-2; a possible D gene is TRBD1 (6 bases). This CDR3 is built from 14 residues. Germline lookup yields CDR1 MNHEY and CDR2 SMNVEV (reference sequence). V lost 0 bases and J 7 bases, leaving 12 bases between the germline ends.